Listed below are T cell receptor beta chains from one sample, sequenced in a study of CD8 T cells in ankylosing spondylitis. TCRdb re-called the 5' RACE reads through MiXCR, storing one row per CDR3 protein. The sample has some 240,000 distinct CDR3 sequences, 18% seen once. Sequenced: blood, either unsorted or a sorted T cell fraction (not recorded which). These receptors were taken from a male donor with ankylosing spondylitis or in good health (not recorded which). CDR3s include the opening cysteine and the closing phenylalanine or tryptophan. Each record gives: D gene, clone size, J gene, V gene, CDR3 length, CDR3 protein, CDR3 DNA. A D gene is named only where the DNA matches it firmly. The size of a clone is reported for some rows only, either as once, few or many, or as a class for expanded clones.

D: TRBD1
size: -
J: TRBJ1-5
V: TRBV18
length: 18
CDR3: CASSRGQGVGYSNQPQHF
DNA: TGTGCCAGCTCACGAGGACAGGGAGTGGGATATAGCAATCAGCCCCAGCATTTT

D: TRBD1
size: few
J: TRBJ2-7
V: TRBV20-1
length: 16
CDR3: CSARPRETGYRYEQYF
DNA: TGCAGTGCTAGACCTAGGGAGACAGGGTATCGCTACGAGCAGTACTTC

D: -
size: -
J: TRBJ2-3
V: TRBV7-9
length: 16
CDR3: CASSPRDNPSTDTQYF
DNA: TGTGCCAGCAGCCCGAGGGACAACCCTAGCACAGATACGCAGTATTTT

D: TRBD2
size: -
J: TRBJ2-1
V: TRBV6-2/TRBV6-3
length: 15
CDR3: CASSETSGRAREQFF
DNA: TGTGCCAGCAGTGAGACTAGCGGGAGGGCCCGGGAGCAGTTCTTC

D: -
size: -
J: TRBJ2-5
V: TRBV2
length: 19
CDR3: CASKRRSSGQSSYQETQYF
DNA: TGTGCCAGCAAGAGACGCTCCAGCGGCCAATCCTCGTACCAAGAGACCCAGTACTTC

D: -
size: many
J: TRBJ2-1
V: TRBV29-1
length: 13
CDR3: CSVDGFAGPEQFF
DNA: TGCAGCGTTGATGGGTTTGCAGGGCCCGAGCAGTTCTTC

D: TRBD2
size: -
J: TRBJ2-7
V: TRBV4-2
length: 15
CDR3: CASSQPGLSIYEQYF
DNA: TGTGCCAGCAGCCAACCGGGACTATCAATATACGAGCAGTACTTC

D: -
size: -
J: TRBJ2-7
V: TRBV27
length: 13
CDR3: CASSSGPSYEQYF
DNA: TGTGCCAGCAGTTCCGGGCCCTCCTACGAGCAGTACTTC

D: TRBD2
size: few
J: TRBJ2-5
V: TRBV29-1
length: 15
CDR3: CSVEGGGENQETQYF
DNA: TGCAGCGTTGAAGGGGGAGGGGAGAACCAAGAGACCCAGTACTTC

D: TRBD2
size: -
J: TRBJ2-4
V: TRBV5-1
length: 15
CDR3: CASSTVAGAKNIQYF
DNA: TGCGCCAGCAGCACCGTAGCGGGAGCCAAAAACATTCAGTACTTC

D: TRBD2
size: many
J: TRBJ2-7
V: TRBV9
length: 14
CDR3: CASSVGGQSYEQYF
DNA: TGTGCCAGCAGCGTGGGAGGGCAGTCCTACGAGCAGTACTTC

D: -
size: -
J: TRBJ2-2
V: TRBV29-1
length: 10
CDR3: CSVSAGELFF
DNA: TGCAGCGTGTCGGCCGGGGAGCTGTTTTTT

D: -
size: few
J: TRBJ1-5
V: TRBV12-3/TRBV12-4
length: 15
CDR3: CASSLGAGGNQPQHF
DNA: TGTGCCAGCAGTTTAGGGGCAGGAGGCAATCAGCCCCAGCATTTT

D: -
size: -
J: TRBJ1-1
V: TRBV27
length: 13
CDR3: CASTGSIDTEAFF
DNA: TGTGCCAGCACAGGCAGTATCGACACTGAAGCTTTCTTT

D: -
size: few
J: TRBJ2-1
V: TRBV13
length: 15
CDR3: CASSLGGEGFNEQFF
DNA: TGTGCCAGCAGCTTAGGGGGAGAGGGGTTCAATGAGCAGTTCTTC

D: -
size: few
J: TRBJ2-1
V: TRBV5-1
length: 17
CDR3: CASSFSPRLAENNEQFF
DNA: TGCGCCAGCAGCTTTAGCCCCCGGTTAGCGGAAAACAATGAGCAGTTCTTC

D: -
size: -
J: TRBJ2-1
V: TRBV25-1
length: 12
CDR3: CASSPSESEQFF
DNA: TGTGCCAGCAGTCCTAGCGAGTCGGAGCAGTTCTTC

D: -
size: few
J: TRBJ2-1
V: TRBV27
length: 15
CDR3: CASSPRTGRNNEQFF
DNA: TGTGCCAGCAGCCCTCGGACGGGACGGAACAATGAGCAGTTCTTC

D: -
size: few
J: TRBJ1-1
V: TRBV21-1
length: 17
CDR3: CASSKGDRDSLNTEAFF
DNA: TGTGCCAGCAGCAAAGGAGACAGGGACTCCCTGAACACTGAAGCTTTCTTT

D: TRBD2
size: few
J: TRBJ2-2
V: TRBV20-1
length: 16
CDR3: CSASFASGRKTGELFF
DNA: TGCAGTGCTAGTTTCGCTAGCGGAAGAAAAACCGGGGAGCTGTTTTTT

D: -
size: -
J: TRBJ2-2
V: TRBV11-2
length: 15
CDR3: CASSPLGGATGELFF
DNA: TGTGCCAGCAGCCCCCTGGGGGGGGCCACCGGGGAGCTGTTTTTT

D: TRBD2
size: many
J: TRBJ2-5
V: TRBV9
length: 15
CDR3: CASSSGLAGRETQYF
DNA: TGTGCCAGCAGCAGCGGACTAGCGGGACGAGAGACCCAGTACTTC

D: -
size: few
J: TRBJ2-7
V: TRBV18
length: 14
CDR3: CASSPLGSSYEQYF
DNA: TGTGCCAGCTCACCACTGGGGAGCTCCTACGAGCAGTACTTC

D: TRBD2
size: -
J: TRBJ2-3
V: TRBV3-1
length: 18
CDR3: CASSQEQAASGRRDTQYF
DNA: TGTGCCAGCAGCCAAGAGCAGGCGGCTAGCGGGAGACGAGATACGCAGTATTTT

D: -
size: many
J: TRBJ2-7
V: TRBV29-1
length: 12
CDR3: CSASDFSYEQYF
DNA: TGCAGCGCCTCGGACTTCTCCTACGAGCAGTACTTC

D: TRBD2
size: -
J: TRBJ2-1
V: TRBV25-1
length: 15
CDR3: CASSEGPAGRNEQFF
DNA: TGTGCCAGCAGTGAAGGGCCGGCCGGGAGGAATGAGCAGTTCTTC

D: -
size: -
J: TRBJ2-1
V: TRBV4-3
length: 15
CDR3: CASSQAHGSHNEQFF
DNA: TGCGCCAGCAGCCAAGCTCACGGGAGTCACAATGAGCAGTTCTTC

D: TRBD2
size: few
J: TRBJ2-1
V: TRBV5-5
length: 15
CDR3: CASSPGLAGPFEQFF
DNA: TGTGCCAGCAGCCCTGGACTAGCGGGACCCTTTGAGCAGTTCTTC

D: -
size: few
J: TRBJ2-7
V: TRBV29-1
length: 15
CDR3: CSVKSPPGASYEQYF
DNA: TGCAGCGTCAAAAGCCCCCCGGGGGCCTCCTACGAGCAGTACTTC

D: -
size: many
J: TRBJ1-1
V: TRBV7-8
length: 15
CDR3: CASSLLPGLGTEAFF
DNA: TGTGCCAGCAGCTTACTCCCCGGCTTGGGGACTGAAGCTTTCTTT

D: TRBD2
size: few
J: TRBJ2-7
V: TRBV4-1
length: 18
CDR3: CASSHDPGLAGGSYEQYF
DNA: TGCGCCAGCAGCCATGACCCCGGACTAGCGGGAGGGTCCTACGAGCAGTACTTC

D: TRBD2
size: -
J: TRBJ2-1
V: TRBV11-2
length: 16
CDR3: CASSSLTSGSRLEQFF
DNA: TGTGCCAGCAGCTCCCTAACTAGCGGGAGTCGTCTTGAGCAGTTCTTC

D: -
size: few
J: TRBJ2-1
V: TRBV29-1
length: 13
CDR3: CSVEYVADTEQFF
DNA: TGCAGCGTTGAATATGTAGCGGATACTGAGCAGTTCTTC

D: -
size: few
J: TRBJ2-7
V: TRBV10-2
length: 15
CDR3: CASRPLNGRSYEQYF
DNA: TGCGCCAGCAGACCACTCAACGGGAGAAGCTACGAGCAGTACTTC

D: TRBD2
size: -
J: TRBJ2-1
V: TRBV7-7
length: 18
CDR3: CASSFWPLGTSEKGEQFF
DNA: TGTGCTAGCAGCTTTTGGCCCCTCGGGACTAGCGAGAAGGGTGAGCAGTTCTTC

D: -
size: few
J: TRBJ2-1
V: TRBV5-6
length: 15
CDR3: CASSTFADSYNEQFF
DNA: TGTGCCAGCAGCACCTTTGCGGACTCCTACAATGAGCAGTTCTTC

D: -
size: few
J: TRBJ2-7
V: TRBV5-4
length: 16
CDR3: CASSLAFTGDSYEQYF
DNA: TGTGCCAGCAGCTTGGCCTTTACAGGTGACTCCTACGAGCAGTACTTC

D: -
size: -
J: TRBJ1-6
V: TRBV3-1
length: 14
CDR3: CASRRQAFNSPLHF
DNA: TGTGCCAGCAGACGACAGGCCTTCAATTCACCCCTCCACTTT

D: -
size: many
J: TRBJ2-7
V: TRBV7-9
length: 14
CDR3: CASSPETGGYEQYF
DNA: TGTGCCAGCAGCCCAGAGACAGGCGGCTACGAGCAGTACTTC

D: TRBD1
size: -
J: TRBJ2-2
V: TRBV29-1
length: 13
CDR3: CSAPGQGAGELFF
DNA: TGCAGCGCGCCGGGACAGGGGGCCGGGGAGCTGTTTTTT

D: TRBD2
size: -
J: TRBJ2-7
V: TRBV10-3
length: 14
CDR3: CATIDGLAGAEQYF
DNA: TGTGCCACCATTGATGGCCTAGCGGGAGCCGAGCAGTACTTC

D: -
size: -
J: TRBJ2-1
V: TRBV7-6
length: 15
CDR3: CASSGGGAPYNEQFF
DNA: TGTGCCAGCAGCGGGGGGGGGGCTCCCTACAATGAGCAGTTCTTC

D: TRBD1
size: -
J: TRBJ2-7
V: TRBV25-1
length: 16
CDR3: CASSEFRQGPTYEQYF
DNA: TGTGCCAGCAGTGAATTCAGACAGGGCCCTACCTACGAGCAGTACTTC

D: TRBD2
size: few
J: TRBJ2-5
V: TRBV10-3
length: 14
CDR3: CAIRVSGAQETQYF
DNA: TGTGCCATCAGGGTGAGCGGGGCTCAAGAGACCCAGTACTTC

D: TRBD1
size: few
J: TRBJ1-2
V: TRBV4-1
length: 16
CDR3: CASSPGTGDPFYGYTF
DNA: TGCGCCAGCAGCCCCGGGACAGGCGACCCTTTCTATGGCTACACCTTC

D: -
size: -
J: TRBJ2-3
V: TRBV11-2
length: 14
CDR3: CASSLEAGPDTQYF
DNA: TGTGCCAGCAGCTTAGAAGCCGGACCAGATACGCAGTATTTT

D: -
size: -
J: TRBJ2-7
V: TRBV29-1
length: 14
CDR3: CSTRGGSDSYEQYF
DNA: TGCAGCACCCGAGGAGGGTCCGATTCCTACGAGCAGTACTTC

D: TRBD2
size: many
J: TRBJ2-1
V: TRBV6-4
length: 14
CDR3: CASSAGLAGDEQFF
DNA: TGTGCCAGCAGTGCGGGACTAGCGGGAGATGAGCAGTTCTTC

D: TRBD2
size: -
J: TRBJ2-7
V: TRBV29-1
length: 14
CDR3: CSVLTSGSSYEQYF
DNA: TGCAGCGTCCTAACTAGCGGGAGCTCCTACGAGCAGTACTTC

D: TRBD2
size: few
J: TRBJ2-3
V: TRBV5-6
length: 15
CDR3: CASSLEAGASDTQYF
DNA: TGTGCCAGCAGCCTCGAGGCGGGAGCCTCAGATACGCAGTATTTT

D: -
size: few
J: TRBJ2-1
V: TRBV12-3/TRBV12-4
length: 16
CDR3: CASSLPTGSSYNEQFF
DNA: TGTGCCAGCAGTCTCCCCACGGGAAGCTCCTACAATGAGCAGTTCTTC

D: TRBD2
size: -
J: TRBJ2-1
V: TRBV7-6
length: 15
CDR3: CASSLEASGRNEQFF
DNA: TGTGCCAGCAGCTTAGAGGCTAGCGGGAGGAATGAGCAGTTCTTC

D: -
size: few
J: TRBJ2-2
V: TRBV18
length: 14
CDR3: CASSDSRNTGELFF
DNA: TGTGCCAGCTCCGACTCTAGAAACACCGGGGAGCTGTTTTTT

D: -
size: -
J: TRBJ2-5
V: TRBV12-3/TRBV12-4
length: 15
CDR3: CASSFGRNPQETQYF
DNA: TGTGCCAGCAGTTTCGGGAGAAACCCACAAGAGACCCAGTACTTC

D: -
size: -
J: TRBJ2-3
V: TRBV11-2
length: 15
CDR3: CASSPLLRVTDTQYF
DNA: TGTGCCAGCAGCCCCTTGCTGAGGGTAACAGATACGCAGTATTTT

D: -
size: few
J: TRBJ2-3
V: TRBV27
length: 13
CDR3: CASSLLTPDTQYF
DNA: TGTGCCAGCAGTTTATTGACACCGGATACGCAGTATTTT